The entry below describes one TCR beta chain. Coverage ceases 3 residues before the CDR3 finishes, and the germline J gene fills in the end. Sequencing used immunoSEQ multiplex PCR; TCRdb keeps in-frame clones, though not all of them. This repertoire includes 25,000 to 35,000 clones. The CDR3 is 14 amino acids. Deletions cut 4 bases from V and 3 bases from J, with 14 bases between. These data are taken from a study of T cells in women clearing cervical HPV infection. This chain uses TRBV5-7 with TRBJ2-7; D assignment may be TRBD1 or TRBD2 (5 bases each). TRBV5-7 is reported as an ORF; its role is uncertain. Sample: blood buffy coat. The sequence was collected from a woman aged 18 to 75 with a cervical HPV16 infection that either progressed to CIN3+ or cleared (not recorded which). The DNA read from the CDR3 is TGTGCCAGCAGCCTAAAGAGGGGCTGCTACGAG. Translation gives CASSLKRGCYE. The CDR3, in full, reads CASSLKRGCYEQYF.